This TCR beta chain was retrieved from a study of blood T cell repertoires in COVID-19. This clone showed up just once. The CDR3 is made up of 13 amino acids. V was trimmed by 4 bases and J by 3 bases, leaving 9 bases between them. Using immunoSEQ multiplex PCR, the repertoire was profiled, and TCRdb retains in-frame clones only, with some absent. Found here are about 52,000 clones, around 86% of them singletons; the top ten hold over 6%. What was sequenced was peripheral blood. This TCR came from a man in his 70s with active COVID-19. The rearrangement links TRBV12-3 or TRBV12-4 to TRBJ2-5, with a tentative D call TRBD1 (6 bases). The CDR3 DNA follows: TGTGCCAGCAGTTCCCGGGACAAAGAGACCCAGTACTTC. Translating it yields CASSSRDKETQYF.